The 20 T cell receptor beta chains below were found in one sample sequenced in a study of CD8 T cells in Susac syndrome. Random-hexamer reverse transcription was applied to roughly 0.5 to 1 ug RNA. A single record per CDR3 protein comes from TCRdb applying MiXCR to the immunoSEQ multiplex PCR reads. The sample lists about 77,000 distinct CDR3 sequences, around 93% occurring once. Specimen: CD4+ T cells from PBMCs. The receptors were sampled from a human donor with Susac syndrome.

The chain has TRBV6-5 and TRBJ2-6; unclear D gene. The V end lost 0 bases, the J end lost 3 bases, and 15 bases lay between the germline ends. The CDR3 is made up of 18 amino acids. CDR1 and CDR2 (germline): MNHEY, SVGAGI. CDR3 protein: CASSYSRSTLGGANVLTF. The CDR3 DNA is TGTGCCAGCAGTTACTCGCGCTCAACCCTGGGTGGGGCCAACGTCCTGACTTTC.

The chain joins TRBV12-3 or TRBV12-4 to TRBJ2-2; D is uncertain. There are 17 residues in the CDR3. The V end lost 1 base, the J end lost 3 bases, and 15 bases lay between the germline ends. DNA of the CDR3: TGTGCCAGCAGTTTAGGGCCAGCAGGCGCTTACACCGGGGAGCTGTTTTTT. It codes for CASSLGPAGAYTGELFF.

The chain employs TRBV7-8 and TRBJ2-5, with 8 bases identical to TRBD2. The V gene's germline CDR1 is SGHVS and CDR2 FQNEAQ. Trimming took 8 bases from V and 2 from J; bases not matched to a gene: 7. The CDR3 has 14 residues. Here the CDR3 reads CASHLSGIQETQYF. The CDR3, as DNA: TGTGCCAGCCACCTTAGCGGGATACAAGAGACCCAGTACTTC.

The rearrangement links TRBV20-1 to TRBJ1-5; maybe TRBD1 (6 bases). This CDR3 comprises 14 residues. Germline CDR1 and CDR2: DFQATT and SNEGSKA (reference sequence). V lost 6 bases, J lost 9 bases, and 21 bases lay in between. CDR3 nucleotide sequence: TGCAGTGCGATTGAAGGGGGGGGCACGAGGCCCCAGCATTTT. Its translation is CSAIEGGGTRPQHF.

This clonotype has a single count. The chain links TRBV9 to TRBJ2-5; 9 nucleotides align to TRBD2. Germline lookup yields CDR1 SGDLS and CDR2 YYNGEE. The V segment lost 3 bases and the J segment 7 bases; nucleotides outside the gene matches: 13. The CDR3 covers 16 residues. The CDR3 here is CASSATGLAGSGTQYF. CDR3 nucleotide sequence: TGTGCCAGCAGCGCCACGGGGCTAGCGGGGAGTGGGACCCAGTACTTC. The variable domain in full, with the rest retrieved from reference TRBV9 and TRBJ2-5, is DSGVTQTPKHLITATGQRVTLRCSPRSGDLSVYWYQQSLDQGLQFLIQYYNGEERAKGNILERFSAQQFPDLHSELNLSSLELGDSALYFCASSATGLAGSGTQYFGPGTRLLVL.

The chain has TRBV18 and TRBJ2-5, with TRBD2 identical over 10 bases. The germline CDR1 and CDR2 sequences are KGHSH and LQKENI. The junction had 4 bases not matched to a gene; V was cut back by 1 base and J by 5 bases. The CDR3 has 15 amino acids. The CDR3 is CASSPQRGGLETQYF. CDR3 bases: TGTGCCAGCTCACCACAGCGGGGGGGCCTGGAGACCCAGTACTTC. Drawing the rest from reference TRBV18 and TRBJ2-5, the complete variable domain is NAGVMQNPRHLVRRRGQEARLRCSPMKGHSHVYWYRQLPEEGLKFMVYLQKENIIDESGMPKERFSAEFPKEGPSILRIQQVVRGDSAAYFCASSPQRGGLETQYFGPGTRLLVL.

The chain is built from TRBV19 and TRBJ2-1; D might be TRBD1 or TRBD2, each matching 6 bases. This CDR3 spans 15 amino acids. Germline V gene data show CDR1 as LNHDA and CDR2 as SQIVND (reference sequence). V lost 1 base and J 3 bases, leaving 10 bases between the germline ends. The CDR3 nucleotides are TGTGCCAGTAGTATAGTGGGGGGCCGCTACAATGAGCAGTTCTTC. Translating it yields CASSIVGGRYNEQFF.

The V gene is TRBV5-4, the J gene TRBJ2-6; 10 bases agree with TRBD2. Germline V gene sequence: CDR1 SGHNT, CDR2 YYREEE (reference sequence). CDR3 length: 16 residues. The V segment lost 4 bases and the J segment 2 bases; nucleotides outside the gene matches: 3. The CDR3 protein is CASSPSGRAGANVLTF. For the CDR3, the DNA is TGTGCCAGCAGCCCTAGCGGGAGAGCTGGGGCCAACGTCCTGACTTTC.

This chain joins TRBV5-1 and TRBJ2-3; 9 positions agree with TRBD2. The J segment lost 9 bases and the V segment lost 4 bases, leaving 18 bases of the junction unmatched. This CDR3 contains 17 residues. CDR1 is SGHRS, CDR2 YFSETQ, per germline. The chain's CDR3 is CASSPRGLAGPGDTQYF. The DNA of the CDR3 is TGCGCCAGCAGCCCAAGGGGCCTAGCGGGACCGGGGGACACGCAGTATTTT. The full variable domain, rest sourced from reference TRBV5-1 and TRBJ2-3, is KAGVTQTPRYLIKTRGQQVTLSCSPISGHRSVSWYQQTPGQGLQFLFEYFSETQRNKGNFPGRFSGRQFSNSRSEMNVSTLELGDSALYLCASSPRGLAGPGDTQYFGPGTRLTVL.

The chain links TRBV28 to TRBJ2-4; D is possibly TRBD1 or TRBD2 (5 bases each). Germline CDR1 and CDR2: MDHEN and SYDVKM. This CDR3 is built from 16 residues. The V end was cut by 5 bases, the J end by 0 bases, with 14 bases between. CDR3: CASSRGATVAKNIQYF. As DNA, the CDR3 is TGTGCCAGCAGTCGAGGGGCTACGGTAGCCAAAAACATTCAGTACTTC.

The chain couples TRBV18 to TRBJ1-1; D unresolved. The germline CDR1 and CDR2 sequences are KGHSH and LQKENI. V was clipped by 1 base and J by 1 base, with 7 bases between them. CDR3 length: 14 residues. The CDR3, as DNA: TGTGCCAGCTCACCACTGGCTGGGAACACTGAAGCTTTCTTT. This codes for CASSPLAGNTEAFF. Drawing the rest from reference TRBV18 and TRBJ1-1, the complete variable domain is NAGVMQNPRHLVRRRGQEARLRCSPMKGHSHVYWYRQLPEEGLKFMVYLQKENIIDESGMPKERFSAEFPKEGPSILRIQQVVRGDSAAYFCASSPLAGNTEAFFGQGTRLTVV.

This clonotype was observed once. This rearrangement joins TRBV15 to TRBJ2-1; weak D call: TRBD2 (5 bases). Trimming removed 3 bases at V and 8 bases at J, with 23 bases between. From germline, CDR1 is LNHNV and CDR2 YYDKDF (reference sequence). This CDR3 is 17 amino acids long. The CDR3 reads CATSRPRLYPSGHEQFF. Here the CDR3 DNA reads TGTGCCACCAGCAGGCCCCGACTATACCCCAGTGGCCATGAGCAGTTCTTC.

The V call is TRBV7-8, the J call TRBJ2-3, with 11 positions matching TRBD2. Germline trimming cut 5 bases from V and 5 bases from J; bases unmatched to any gene: 21. The CDR3 runs to 20 residues. CDR1 and CDR2 from the germline V gene are SGHVS and FQNEAQ. CDR3 nucleotide sequence: TGTGCCAGCAGCCCTCGCGACAGGGCCTTAGCGGGAGGGATCAGAGATACGCAGTATTTT. Translation: CASSPRDRALAGGIRDTQYF.

V and J are TRBV27 and TRBJ1-6, with D perhaps TRBD1 (5 bases). This CDR3 has 15 residues. Trimming left V 8 bases short and J 4 bases short, with 15 bases between. Germline lookup yields CDR1 MNHEY and CDR2 SMNVEV (reference sequence). The CDR3 is CASGTGTAYNSPLHF. CDR3 DNA sequence: TGTGCCAGCGGAACCGGGACCGCATATAATTCACCCCTCCACTTT.

The chain combines TRBV18 with TRBJ2-1; the D gene is possibly TRBD2 (5 bases). Germline lookup yields CDR1 KGHSH and CDR2 LQKENI. The CDR3 sequence is 15 residues long. Trimming took 4 bases from V and 6 from J, leaving 16 bases between them. This chain's CDR3 is CASSRGYPSPNEQFF. DNA for the CDR3: TGTGCCAGCTCACGAGGGTATCCATCACCCAATGAGCAGTTCTTC.

The chain links TRBV11-2 to TRBJ2-1; TRBD2 agrees at 13 bases. The trim removed 3 bases at V and 3 bases at J, leaving 5 bases unmatched. Looked up from germline, CDR1 is SGHAT and CDR2 is FQNNGV. This CDR3 is built from 17 residues. The DNA for the CDR3 is TGTGCCAGCAGCTTGAGACTAGCGGGGGGAAACTACAATGAGCAGTTCTTC. As protein: CASSLRLAGGNYNEQFF.

The chain employs TRBV5-1 and TRBJ2-5, with TRBD2 matching over 9 bases. V gave up 4 bases and J gave up 4 bases; unmatched junction bases: 11. CDR1 and CDR2 (germline): SGHRS, YFSETQ. This CDR3 is built from 16 residues. CDR3 protein: CASSAQVAGEGETQYF. CDR3 DNA: TGCGCCAGCAGCGCTCAGGTAGCGGGAGAGGGAGAGACCCAGTACTTC.

This sequence joins TRBV14 and TRBJ1-2; D is unresolved. Trimming removed 3 bases from V and 4 bases from J, with 21 bases in between. The CDR3 spans 17 residues. Per the germline V gene, CDR1 is SGHDN and CDR2 is FVKESK. CDR3 sequence (DNA): TGTGCCAGCAGCCAGCTAACTACGGACCCCTGGGGCTATGGCTACACCTTC. Its protein product is CASSQLTTDPWGYGYTF.

The CDR3 DNA reads as TGTGCCAGCAGCAGATATCAGGGAACTAAGGCCAACGTCCTGACTTTC. This codes for CASSRYQGTKANVLTF. The chain links TRBV12-3 or TRBV12-4 to TRBJ2-6; the D gene is possibly TRBD1 (5 bases). The CDR3 has 16 residues. V was shortened by 6 bases and J by 6 bases, with 18 bases between the two germline ends.

The gene calls are TRBV12-3 or TRBV12-4 and TRBJ2-1; possibly TRBD2 for D (5 bases). The CDR3 runs 13 residues. V gave up 8 bases and J gave up 6 bases, with 14 bases separating them. CDR3 in amino acids: CASGRTVFNEQFF. The CDR3 nucleotides are TGTGCCAGCGGACGGACTGTTTTCAATGAGCAGTTCTTC.